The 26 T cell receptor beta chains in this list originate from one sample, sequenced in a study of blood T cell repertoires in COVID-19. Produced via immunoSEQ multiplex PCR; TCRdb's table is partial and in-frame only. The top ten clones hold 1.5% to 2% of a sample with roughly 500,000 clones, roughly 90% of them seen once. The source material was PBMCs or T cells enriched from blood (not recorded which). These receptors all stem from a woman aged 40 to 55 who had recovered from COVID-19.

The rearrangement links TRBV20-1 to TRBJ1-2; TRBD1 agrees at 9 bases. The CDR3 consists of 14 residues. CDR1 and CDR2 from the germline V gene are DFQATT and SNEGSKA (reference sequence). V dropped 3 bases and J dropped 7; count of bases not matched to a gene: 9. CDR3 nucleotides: TGCAGTGCTAGTGCTCCGGACAGGGGTGCTGGCTACACCTTC. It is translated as CSASAPDRGAGYTF.

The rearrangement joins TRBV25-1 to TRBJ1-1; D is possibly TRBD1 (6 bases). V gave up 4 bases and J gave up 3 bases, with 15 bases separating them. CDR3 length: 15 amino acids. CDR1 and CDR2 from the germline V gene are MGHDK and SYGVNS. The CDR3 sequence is CASSGRRGGYTEAFF. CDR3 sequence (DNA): TGTGCCAGCAGTGGCCGCAGGGGAGGGTACACTGAAGCTTTCTTT.

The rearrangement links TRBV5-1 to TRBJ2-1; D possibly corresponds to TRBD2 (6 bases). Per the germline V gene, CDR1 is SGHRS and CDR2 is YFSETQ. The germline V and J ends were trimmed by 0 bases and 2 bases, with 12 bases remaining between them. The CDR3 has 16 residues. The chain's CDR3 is CASSLVGGNTYNEQFF. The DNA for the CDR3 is TGCGCCAGCAGCTTGGTGGGAGGAAACACCTACAATGAGCAGTTCTTC.

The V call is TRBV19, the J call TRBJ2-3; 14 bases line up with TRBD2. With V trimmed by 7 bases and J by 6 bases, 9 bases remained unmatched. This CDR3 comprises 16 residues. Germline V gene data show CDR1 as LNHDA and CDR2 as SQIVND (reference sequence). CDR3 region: CASTGTSGSVGDTQYF. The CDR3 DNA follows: TGTGCCAGTACCGGGACTAGCGGGAGTGTGGGGGATACGCAGTATTTT.

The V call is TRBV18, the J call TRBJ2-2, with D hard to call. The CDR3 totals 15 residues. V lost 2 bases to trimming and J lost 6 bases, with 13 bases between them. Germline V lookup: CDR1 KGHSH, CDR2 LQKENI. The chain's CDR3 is CASSPFEKTAGELFF. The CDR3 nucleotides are TGTGCCAGCTCACCATTTGAGAAAACGGCCGGGGAGCTGTTTTTT. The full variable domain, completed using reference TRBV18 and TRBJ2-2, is NAGVMQNPRHLVRRRGQEARLRCSPMKGHSHVYWYRQLPEEGLKFMVYLQKENIIDESGMPKERFSAEFPKEGPSILRIQQVVRGDSAAYFCASSPFEKTAGELFFGEGSRLTVL.

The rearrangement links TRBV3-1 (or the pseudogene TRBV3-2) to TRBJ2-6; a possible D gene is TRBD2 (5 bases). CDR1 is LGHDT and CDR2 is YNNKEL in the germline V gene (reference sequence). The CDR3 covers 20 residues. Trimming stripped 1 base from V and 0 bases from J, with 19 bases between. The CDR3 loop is CASSQALGARFHSGANVLTF. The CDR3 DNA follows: TGTGCCAGCAGCCAAGCATTGGGAGCTAGGTTCCACTCTGGGGCCAACGTCCTGACTTTC.

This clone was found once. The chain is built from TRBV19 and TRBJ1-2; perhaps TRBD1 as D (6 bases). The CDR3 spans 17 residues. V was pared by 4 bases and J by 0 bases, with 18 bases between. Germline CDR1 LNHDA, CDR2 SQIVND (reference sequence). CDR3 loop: CASSKDSGTGSNYGYTF. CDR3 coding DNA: TGTGCCAGTAGTAAGGATTCGGGAACAGGGTCTAACTATGGCTACACCTTC.

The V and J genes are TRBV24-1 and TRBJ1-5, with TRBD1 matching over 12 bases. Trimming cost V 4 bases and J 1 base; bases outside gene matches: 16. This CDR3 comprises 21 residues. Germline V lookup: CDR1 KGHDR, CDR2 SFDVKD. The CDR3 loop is CATSECRSGDRGRLSNQPQHF. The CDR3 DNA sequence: TGTGCCACCAGTGAGTGCCGCAGTGGGGACAGGGGGCGCTTGAGCAATCAGCCCCAGCATTTT.

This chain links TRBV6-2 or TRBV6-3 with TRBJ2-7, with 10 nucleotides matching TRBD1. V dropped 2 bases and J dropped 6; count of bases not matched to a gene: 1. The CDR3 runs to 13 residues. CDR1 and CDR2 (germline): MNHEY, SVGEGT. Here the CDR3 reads CASSYGDRGEQYF. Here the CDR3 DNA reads TGTGCCAGCAGTTACGGGGACAGGGGCGAGCAGTACTTC.

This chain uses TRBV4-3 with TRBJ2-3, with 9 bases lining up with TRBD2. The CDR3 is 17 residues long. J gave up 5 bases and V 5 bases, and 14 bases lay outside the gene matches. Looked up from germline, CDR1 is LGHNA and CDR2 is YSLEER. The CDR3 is CASSTWAGGPSIDTQYF. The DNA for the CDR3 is TGCGCCAGCAGCACGTGGGCGGGAGGGCCGAGTATAGATACGCAGTATTTT.

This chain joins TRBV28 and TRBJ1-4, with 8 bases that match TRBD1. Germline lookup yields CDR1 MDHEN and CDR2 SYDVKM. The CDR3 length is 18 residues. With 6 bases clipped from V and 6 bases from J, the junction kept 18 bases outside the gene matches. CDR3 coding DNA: TGTGCCAGCAGCAGAACCGGGACAGGCCCTCCCTGGGATGAAAAACTGTTTTTT. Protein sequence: CASSRTGTGPPWDEKLFF.

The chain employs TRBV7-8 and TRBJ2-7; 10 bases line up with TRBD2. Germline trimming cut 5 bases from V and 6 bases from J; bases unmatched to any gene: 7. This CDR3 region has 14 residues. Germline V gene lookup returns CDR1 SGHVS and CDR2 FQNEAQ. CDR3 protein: CASSSSGRIGEQYF. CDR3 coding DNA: TGTGCCAGCAGCAGTAGCGGGAGGATCGGCGAGCAGTACTTC.

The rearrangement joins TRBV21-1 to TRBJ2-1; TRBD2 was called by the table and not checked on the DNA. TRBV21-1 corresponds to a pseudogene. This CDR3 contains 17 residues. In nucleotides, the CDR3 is TGTGCCAGCAGCAAAATCGGATGGACTAGTCCCTACAATGAGCAGTTCTTC. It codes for CASSKIGWTSPYNEQFF.

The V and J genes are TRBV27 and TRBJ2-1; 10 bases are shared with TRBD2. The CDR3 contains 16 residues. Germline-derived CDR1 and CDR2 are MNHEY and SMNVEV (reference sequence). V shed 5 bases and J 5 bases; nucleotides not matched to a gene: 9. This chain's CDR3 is CASSTHRTSGNNEQFF. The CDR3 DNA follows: TGTGCCAGCAGTACCCACAGGACTAGCGGAAACAATGAGCAGTTCTTC.

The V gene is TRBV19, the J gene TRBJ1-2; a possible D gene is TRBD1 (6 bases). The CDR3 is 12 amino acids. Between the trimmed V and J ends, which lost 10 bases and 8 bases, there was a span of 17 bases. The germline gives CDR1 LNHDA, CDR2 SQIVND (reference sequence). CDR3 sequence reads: CAITDRSKGYTF. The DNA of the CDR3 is TGTGCCATTACCGACAGGAGCAAAGGCTACACCTTC. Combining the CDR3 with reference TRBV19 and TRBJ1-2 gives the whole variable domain DGGITQSPKYLFRKEGQNVTLSCEQNLNHDAMYWYRQDPGQGLRLIYYSQIVNDFQKGDIAEGYSVSREKKESFPLTVTSAQKNPTAFYLCAITDRSKGYTFGSGTRLTVV.

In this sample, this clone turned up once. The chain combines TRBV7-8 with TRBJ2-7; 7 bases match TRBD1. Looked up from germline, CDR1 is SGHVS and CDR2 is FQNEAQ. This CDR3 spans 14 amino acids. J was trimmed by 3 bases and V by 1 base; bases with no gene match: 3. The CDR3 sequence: CASSLGGQIYEQYF. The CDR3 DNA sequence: TGTGCCAGCAGCTTAGGGGGACAGATCTACGAGCAGTACTTC.

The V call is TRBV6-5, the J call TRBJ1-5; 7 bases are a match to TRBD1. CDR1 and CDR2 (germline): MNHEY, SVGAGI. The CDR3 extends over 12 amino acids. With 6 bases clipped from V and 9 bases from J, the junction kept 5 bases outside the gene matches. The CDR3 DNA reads TGTGCCAGCAGGCTACACAGGGGGCCCCAGCATTTT. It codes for CASRLHRGPQHF.

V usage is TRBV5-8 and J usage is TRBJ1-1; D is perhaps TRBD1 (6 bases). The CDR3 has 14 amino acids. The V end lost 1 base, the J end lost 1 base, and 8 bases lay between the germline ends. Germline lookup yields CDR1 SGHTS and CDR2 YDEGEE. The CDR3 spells CASSLRGQNTEAFF. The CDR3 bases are TGTGCCAGCAGCTTGAGGGGACAGAACACTGAAGCTTTCTTT. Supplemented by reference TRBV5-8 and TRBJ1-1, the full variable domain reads EAGVTQSPTHLIKTRGQQATLRCSPISGHTSVYWYQQALGLGLQFLLWYDEGEERNRGNFPPRFSGRQFPNYSSELNVNALELEDSALYLCASSLRGQNTEAFFGQGTRLTVV.

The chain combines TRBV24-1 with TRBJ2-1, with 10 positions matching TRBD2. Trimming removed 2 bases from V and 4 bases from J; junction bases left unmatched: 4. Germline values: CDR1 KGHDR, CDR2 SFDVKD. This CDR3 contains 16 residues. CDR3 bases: TGTGCCACCAGTGATTGGACTAGCGGAGGGTACAATGAGCAGTTCTTC. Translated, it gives CATSDWTSGGYNEQFF.

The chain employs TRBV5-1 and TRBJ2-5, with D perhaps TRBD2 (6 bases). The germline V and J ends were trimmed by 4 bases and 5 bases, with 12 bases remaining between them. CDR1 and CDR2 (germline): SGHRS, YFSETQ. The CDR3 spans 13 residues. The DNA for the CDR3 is TGCGCCAGCAGCCTCGGGACTCCGGAGACCCAGTACTTC. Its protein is CASSLGTPETQYF.

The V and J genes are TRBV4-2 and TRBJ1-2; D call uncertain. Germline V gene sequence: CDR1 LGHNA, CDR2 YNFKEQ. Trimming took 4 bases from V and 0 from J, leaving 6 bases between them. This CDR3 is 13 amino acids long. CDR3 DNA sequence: TGTGCCAGCAGCCCCATTTCTAACTATGGCTACACCTTC. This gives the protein CASSPISNYGYTF.

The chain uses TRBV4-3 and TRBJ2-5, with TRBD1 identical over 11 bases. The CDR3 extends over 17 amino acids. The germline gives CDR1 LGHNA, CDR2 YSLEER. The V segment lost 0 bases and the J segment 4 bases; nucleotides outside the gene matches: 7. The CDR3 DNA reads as TGCGCCAGCAGCCAAGAATTGGACAGGGGGCATGGAGAGACCCAGTACTTC. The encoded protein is CASSQELDRGHGETQYF.

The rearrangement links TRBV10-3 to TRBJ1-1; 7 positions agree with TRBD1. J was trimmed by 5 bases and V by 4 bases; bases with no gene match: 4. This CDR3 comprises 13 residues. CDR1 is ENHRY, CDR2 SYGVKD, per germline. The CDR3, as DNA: TGTGCCATCAGTGGAGACAGGGAGACTGAAGCTTTCTTT. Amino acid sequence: CAISGDRETEAFF.

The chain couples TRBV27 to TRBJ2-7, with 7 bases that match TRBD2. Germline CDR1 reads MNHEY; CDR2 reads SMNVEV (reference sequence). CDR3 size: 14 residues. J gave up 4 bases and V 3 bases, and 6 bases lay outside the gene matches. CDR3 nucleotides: TGTGCCAGCAGTTTGGGGGGGTGGCAATACGAGCAGTACTTC. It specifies CASSLGGWQYEQYF.

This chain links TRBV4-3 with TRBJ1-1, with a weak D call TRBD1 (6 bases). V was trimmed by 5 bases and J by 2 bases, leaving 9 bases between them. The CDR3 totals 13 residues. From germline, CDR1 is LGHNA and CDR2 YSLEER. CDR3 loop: CASSAGENTEAFF. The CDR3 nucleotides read TGCGCCAGCAGCGCAGGGGAAAACACTGAAGCTTTCTTT.

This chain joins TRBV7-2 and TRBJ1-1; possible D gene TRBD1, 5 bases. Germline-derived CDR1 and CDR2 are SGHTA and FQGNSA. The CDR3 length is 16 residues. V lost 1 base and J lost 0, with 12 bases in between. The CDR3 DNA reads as TGTGCCAGCAGCTTAGGGCAGGGCCTTATGAACACTGAAGCTTTCTTT. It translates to CASSLGQGLMNTEAFF.